Below are 18 T cell receptor beta chains sequenced from a single sample in a study of primary melanoma T cells and metastatic recurrence. Profiling relied on immunoSEQ multiplex PCR, and the TCRdb table lists in-frame clones only, not all of them. This sample has 230 or so clones, with approximately 88% found just once. Input material: melanoma tumor tissue. The receptors were sampled from a human donor with melanoma.

The gene calls are TRBV29-1 and TRBJ2-1, with D possibly matching TRBD2 (6 bases). The germline V gene has CDR1 SQVTM and CDR2 ANQGSEA. V was shortened by 3 bases and J by 6 bases, with 9 bases between the two germline ends. The CDR3 totals 12 residues. The DNA of the CDR3 is TGCAGCGTTGAGCGGGGTTCCAATGAGCAGTTCTTC. Its translation: CSVERGSNEQFF.

CDR3 sequence reads: CASTTPRGSPDQYF. The CDR3 DNA sequence: TGTGCCAGCACCACACCCAGGGGGTCCCCGGACCAGTACTTC. This rearrangement joins TRBV6-8 to TRBJ2-5; 7 bases line up with TRBD1. V lost 7 bases and J lost 10; bases outside the gene matches: 15. The CDR3 covers 14 residues. CDR1 and CDR2 from the germline V gene are MNHGY and SAAAGT.

The J gene is TRBJ1-2, the V gene TRBV29-1; D is ambiguous. CDR3 length: 12 residues. The V gene's germline CDR1 is SQVTM and CDR2 ANQGSEA. V lost 4 bases and J lost 2, with 8 bases in between. Written as DNA, the CDR3 is TGCAGCGTTGGTATGGGAAACTATGGCTACACCTTC. Protein sequence: CSVGMGNYGYTF.

This clone came up once. CDR3 nucleotide sequence: TGTGCCAGTAAGGCTGGGGGGGCGAGCTCCTACGAGCAGTACTTC. This sequence encodes CASKAGGASSYEQYF. This sequence joins TRBV19 and TRBJ2-7; D is perhaps TRBD2 (7 bases). CDR3 length equals 15 residues. Trimming removed 7 bases at V and 0 bases at J, with 16 bases between. Germline V lookup: CDR1 LNHDA, CDR2 SQIVND (reference sequence).

DNA of the CDR3: TGCGCCAGCAGCGGGGGGAGCGCCCAACAAGAGACCCAGTACTTC. This sequence encodes CASSGGSAQQETQYF. V is TRBV5-1 and J is TRBJ2-5; D is perhaps TRBD2 (6 bases). The CDR3 consists of 15 residues. Germline CDR1 reads SGHRS; CDR2 reads YFSETQ. Trimming removed 4 bases from V and 2 bases from J, with 15 bases in between.

Points on this clone: The junction departs from germline at one end; a sequencing error may be responsible. The CDR3 protein is CASSDRVTETFF. In DNA form, the CDR3 reads TGTGCCAGTAGTGACAGGGTGACTGAAACTTTCTTT. J is TRBJ1-1 and V is TRBV19; 7 bases align to TRBD1. The CDR3 is 12 amino acids. Germline CDR1 is LNHDA and CDR2 is SQIVND (reference sequence).

The chain employs TRBV6-4 and TRBJ1-4; 8 nucleotides line up with TRBD1. Germline V gene sequence: CDR1 MRHNA, CDR2 SNTAGT. This CDR3 region has 14 residues. The J segment lost 7 bases and the V segment lost 8 bases, leaving 9 bases of the junction unmatched. The CDR3 region is CASLSRDRSEKLFF. The CDR3 DNA reads TGTGCCAGCTTGTCCCGGGACAGGAGTGAAAAACTGTTTTTT.

The gene calls are TRBV28 and TRBJ1-5; D unresolved. There are 13 residues in the CDR3. Germline V gives CDR1 MDHEN, CDR2 SYDVKM. V was pared by 1 base and J by 4 bases, with 5 bases between. As DNA, the CDR3 is TGTGCCAGCAGTTTATCTAAGAATCAGCCCCAGCATTTT. Its protein product is CASSLSKNQPQHF.

The V and J genes are TRBV12-5 and TRBJ1-5, with 7 positions matching TRBD1. Looked up from germline, CDR1 is LGHNT and CDR2 is FRNRAP. The CDR3 covers 13 residues. CDR3 residues: CASTSSGGQPQHF. The CDR3 DNA sequence: TGTGCCAGCACCTCCTCAGGGGGTCAGCCCCAGCATTTT.

This clone was seen a single time. The rearrangement joins TRBV11-3 to TRBJ2-7; 8 bases align to TRBD1. CDR3 length: 16 amino acids. J was trimmed by 0 bases and V by 3 bases; bases with no gene match: 7. CDR1 is SGHNT and CDR2 is YENEEA in the germline V gene. In DNA, the CDR3 is TGTGCCAGCAGCTTGCGTCATGGACAGGGCTCCTACGAGCAGTACTTC. This gives the protein CASSLRHGQGSYEQYF. The full variable domain, its missing parts supplied by reference TRBV11-3 and TRBJ2-7, is EAGVVQSPRYKIIEKKQPVAFWCNPISGHNTLYWYLQNLGQGPELLIRYENEEAVDDSQLPKDRFSAERLKGVDSTLKIQPAELGDSAVYLCASSLRHGQGSYEQYFGPGTRLTVT.

The V and J genes are TRBV18 and TRBJ1-2, with D tentatively TRBD1 (6 bases). This CDR3 spans 14 amino acids. CDR1 and CDR2 from the germline V gene are KGHSH and LQKENI. The germline V and J ends were trimmed by 6 bases and 4 bases, with 15 bases remaining between them. CDR3 nucleotide sequence: TGTGCCAGCTCGAACGTGGGGGACATCTATGGCTACACCTTC. Protein sequence: CASSNVGDIYGYTF.

In its sample, this clone was seen a few times. The V and J genes are TRBV6-8 and TRBJ2-2; the D gene is possibly TRBD2 (6 bases). The CDR3 consists of 15 residues. Deletions cut 7 bases from V and 1 base from J, with 13 bases between. Germline lookup yields CDR1 MNHGY and CDR2 SAAAGT. The CDR3 DNA reads TGTGCCAGCAAACGGGTAGCGGTGAACACCGGGGAGCTGTTTTTT. Amino acid sequence: CASKRVAVNTGELFF.

This clone appeared a single time. This chain connects TRBV6-8 to TRBJ1-2; 9 positions match TRBD1. This CDR3 is 16 amino acids long. V shed 6 bases, J shed 3 bases, and the junction held 11 bases outside the gene matches. Per the germline V gene, CDR1 is MNHGY and CDR2 is SAAAGT. The CDR3 reads CASRQTGQGNYYGYTF. The CDR3 region has the DNA TGTGCCAGCAGGCAAACTGGACAGGGGAATTACTATGGCTACACCTTC.

V is TRBV19 and J is TRBJ2-1; unclear D gene. Germline-derived CDR1 and CDR2 are LNHDA and SQIVND (reference sequence). The V and J ends lost 2 bases and 5 bases respectively, with 10 bases between them. The CDR3 is made up of 14 amino acids. The CDR3: CASSIRRPNNEQFF. For the CDR3, the DNA is TGTGCCAGTAGTATAAGAAGACCGAACAATGAGCAGTTCTTC.

The chain carries TRBV19 and TRBJ1-5; possibly TRBD1 for D (5 bases). Per germline, CDR1 LNHDA and CDR2 SQIVND (reference sequence). V lost 3 bases to trimming and J lost 0 bases, with 21 bases between them. CDR3 length: 19 residues. The CDR3 loop is CASSIRVRGGLYSNQPQHF. DNA for the CDR3: TGTGCCAGTAGTATCAGGGTAAGGGGCGGGTTATATAGCAATCAGCCCCAGCATTTT.

Only one count was recorded for this clone. This chain uses TRBV6-8 with TRBJ2-7; D is unclear. CDR3 size: 12 residues. The germline CDR1 and CDR2 sequences are MNHGY and SAAAGT. V lost 10 bases, J lost 5 bases, and 15 bases lay in between. CDR3 loop: CAIRAVDDEQYF. For the CDR3, the DNA is TGTGCCATCAGAGCTGTAGACGACGAGCAGTACTTC.

The V call is TRBV19, the J call TRBJ1-6; possibly TRBD1 for D (5 bases). The CDR3 is made up of 14 amino acids. The germline V gene has CDR1 LNHDA and CDR2 SQIVND (reference sequence). V dropped 6 bases and J dropped 10 bases, with 16 bases sitting between them. As DNA, the CDR3 is TGTGCCAGTAGGGTAGGAGGTTGGGGCTCACCCCTCCACTTT. Encoded protein: CASRVGGWGSPLHF.

The rearrangement joins TRBV5-1 to TRBJ2-7, with D possibly matching TRBD1 (5 bases). Germline V gene sequence: CDR1 SGHRS, CDR2 YFSETQ. The CDR3 contains 15 residues. Trimming left V 0 bases short and J 3 bases short, with 13 bases between. The CDR3 bases are TGCGCCAGCAGCTTGGGTCAGGGCAGGAGCTACGAGCAGTACTTC. Its protein product is CASSLGQGRSYEQYF.